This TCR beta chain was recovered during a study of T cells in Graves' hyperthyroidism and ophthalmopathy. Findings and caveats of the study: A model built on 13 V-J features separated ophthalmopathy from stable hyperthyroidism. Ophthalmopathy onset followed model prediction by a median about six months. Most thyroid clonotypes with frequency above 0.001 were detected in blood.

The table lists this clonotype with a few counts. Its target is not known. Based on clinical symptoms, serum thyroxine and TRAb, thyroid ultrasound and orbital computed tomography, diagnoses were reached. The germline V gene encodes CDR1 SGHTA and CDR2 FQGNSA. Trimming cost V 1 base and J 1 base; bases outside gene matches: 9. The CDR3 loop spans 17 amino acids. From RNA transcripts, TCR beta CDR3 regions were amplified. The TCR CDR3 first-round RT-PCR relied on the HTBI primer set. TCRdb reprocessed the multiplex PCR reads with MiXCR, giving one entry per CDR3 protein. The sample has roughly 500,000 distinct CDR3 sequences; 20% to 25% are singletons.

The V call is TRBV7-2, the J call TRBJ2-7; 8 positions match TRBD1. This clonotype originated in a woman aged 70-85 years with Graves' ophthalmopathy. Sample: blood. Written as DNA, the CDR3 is TGTGCCAGCAGCTTAGGTTCCCGAGGACAGGGTTCCTACGAGCAGTACTTC. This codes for CASSLGSRGQGSYEQYF.